This T cell receptor (beta chain) stems from a study of molecular identifiers for immune sequencing clone quantification listed by TCRdb under 2018. With respect to the entire study: For a replicate experiment, the RNA from either approximately 20,000 or 100,000 naive CD8 T cells was divided into five aliquots, and four of those aliquots went on to sequencing. This methods study used CD8 T cells to benchmark TCR RNA copy counting and molecular-identifier clustering-based TCR repertoire sequencing (MIDCIRS).

Taken from cysteine to phenylalanine, the CDR3 has 16 residues. Only CDR3 DNA is held: 48 bases, read in frame from base 1. The germline V gene (reference sequence) gives CDR1 as MNHEY and CDR2 as SMNVEV. The V end loses 0 bases and the J end loses 0 bases, and a stretch of 9 bases separates them. This clonotype was seen a handful of times. Its cognate antigen has yet to be identified. It has no much larger one-base neighbor in the sample; base qualities were not kept. The library was prepared using PCR. The sequencer was an Illumina HiSeq 4000. Bulk TCR libraries were made following a previously described method, with the TCR primers given in Table S5. Total RNA was purified with the Qiagen AllPrep DNA/RNA kit. Before analysis, reads from multiple sequencing runs of one library were combined. For the original study's pipeline: Reads were retained only if the reads had an exact TCR constant sequence, and the retained reads were trimmed to 150 nt and grouped according to their 12-nt molecular barcodes. Within each barcode group, reads were sub-clustered at a 15% Levenshtein threshold, and quality-weighted consensus sequences were built per RNA molecule. Non-functional sequences were removed, as were lower-count sequences one edit away from another. Barcode sub-clusters with fewer than 20% of the maximum read count were removed, based on fitting two negative binomial distributions. The public sequencing data were trimmed at Q25 with fastp and processed into clonotypes with MiXCR by TCRdb, which kept only in-frame beta chains. Identical CDR3 protein sequences are pooled into one entry, listed with their most common genes and DNA. The V and J calls, along with clone size, are taken from TCRdb and not from the paper's own processing. This sample is represented by approximately 63,000 distinct CDR3 sequences; under 20% of them were singletons. Clones ranked in the top ten supply more than 1.3% of the sample.

Results and caveats for the whole study, not just this receptor: Modeling gave about 3.2 recovered TCR RNA copies per cell versus 8 to 10 by digital PCR, implying approximately 30% capture efficiency. The naive libraries included spiked-in Jurkat TCR RNA (roughly 11 copies' worth), and this RNA is not part of the donor repertoire. When barcode sub-clustering was left out, chimeric consensus sequences inflated TCR diversity, with chimeras reaching as high as 47%. A single cell's worth of spiked-in Jurkat TCR RNA was reported detectable even among 900,000 to 1,000,000 naive CD8 T cells. In CMV-specific effector cells, clones with more than 20 RNA copies accounted for over 98% of molecules, whereas in naive cells such clones accounted for under 1%. Highly expanded clone sizes could be underestimated if identical TCR molecules share a barcode.

Libraries of naive CD8 T cells were built from approximately 20,000 to 1,000,000 sorted cells, with 10%, 30% or 50% of the purified RNA used. On a BD FACSAria II, naive CD8 T cells were FACS-sorted as CD8+CD4-CCR7+CD45RA+ and collected into RLT Plus buffer. To test detection sensitivity, Jurkat RNA equivalent to ten TCR copies was spiked into samples of roughly 17,000-1,000,000 naive CD8 T cells. Enrichment of CD8 T cells was performed with RosetteSep CD8+ T Cell Enrichment Cocktail and Ficoll-Paque, after which ACK red cell lysis was carried out. This TCR was recovered from a human donor in good health. Some libraries in this study had Jurkat cell RNA spiked in. This chain is built from TRBV27 and TRBJ2-1, with TRBD2 perhaps the D gene, on 6 matching bases. Sequenced material: naive CD8+ T cells from blood, with Jurkat cell RNA spiked in. What the cell subset or site label conveys for this sample: FACS-sorted CD8+CD4-CCR7+CD45RA+ naive T cells. The DNA sequence is TGTGCCAGCAGTTTATCACGGGGGAGCTCCTACAATGAGCAGTTCTTC. This codes for CASSLSRGSSYNEQFF.